These T cell receptor beta chains were read from a single sample in a study of glioma-infiltrating T cells after dendritic cell vaccination. The method was immunoSEQ multiplex PCR; TCRdb's version includes in-frame clones alone and lacks a portion of them. The repertoire holds approximately 62,000 clones, 86% seen once, with approximately 10% in the top ten. Sequenced material: blood, taken after dendritic cell vaccination. The receptors shown here come from a human donor with glioblastoma. Both conserved end residues are part of each CDR3. Each record gives: CDR3 length, V gene, J gene, D gene, clone size, CDR3 protein, CDR3 DNA. A D gene is named only where the DNA matches it firmly. Clone size is given for some rows only: seen once, a few or many times, or a class if the clone is expanded.

18	TRBV5-1	TRBJ2-1	TRBD2	-	CASSLDLTAGGFGNEQFF	TGCGCCAGCAGCTTGGATCTGACTGCGGGAGGGTTTGGCAATGAGCAGTTCTTC
14	TRBV5-1	TRBJ2-5	-	-	CASSRREGSETQYF	TGCGCCAGCAGCCGCCGTGAGGGATCAGAGACCCAGTACTTC
14	TRBV7-9	TRBJ1-1	TRBD1	-	CASSGQGALTEAFF	TGTGCCAGCAGTGGACAGGGGGCGCTTACTGAAGCTTTCTTT
15	TRBV4-1	TRBJ1-5	-	-	CASSQDAGGNQPQHF	TGCGCCAGCAGCCAAGATGCAGGGGGCAATCAGCCCCAGCATTTT
15	TRBV7-9	TRBJ1-1	TRBD1	-	CASSLDQGARTEAFF	TGTGCCAGCAGCTTAGACCAGGGGGCGAGGACTGAAGCTTTCTTT
12	TRBV10-3	TRBJ2-5	TRBD2	-	CASRGEPETQYF	TGTGCCAGCCGGGGGGAGCCGGAGACCCAGTACTTC
14	TRBV6-6	TRBJ2-1	TRBD1	-	CASRDRDSYNEQFF	TGTGCCAGCAGGGACAGGGATAGCTACAATGAGCAGTTCTTC
14	TRBV9	TRBJ2-2	-	-	CASSVSQGTGELFF	TGTGCCAGCAGCGTATCCCAGGGCACCGGGGAGCTGTTTTTT
15	TRBV6-5	TRBJ2-5	TRBD2	-	CASSLGLAGMGTQYF	TGTGCCAGCAGCCTCGGACTAGCGGGGATGGGAACCCAGTACTTC
12	TRBV2	TRBJ2-7	-	once	CASNSEGYEQYF	TGTGCCAGCAACAGTGAGGGTTACGAGCAGTACTTC
17	TRBV4-1	TRBJ1-5	-	-	CASSQTYGGAYIQPQHF	TGCGCCAGCAGCCAAACGTATGGGGGGGCGTACATTCAGCCCCAGCATTTT
12	TRBV7-2	TRBJ2-7	-	-	CASSPYSYEQYF	TGTGCCAGCAGCCCCTACTCCTACGAGCAGTACTTC
13	TRBV6-6	TRBJ2-7	TRBD1	-	CASSKQGTDEQYF	TGTGCCAGCAGTAAACAGGGGACCGACGAGCAGTACTTC
16	TRBV4-3	TRBJ2-3	TRBD2	once	CASSQDGGDSTDTQYF	TGCGCCAGCAGCCAAGATGGGGGGGATAGCACAGATACGCAGTATTTT
13	TRBV19	TRBJ2-5	-	-	CASSIGAGETQYF	TGTGCCAGTAGTATAGGAGCGGGAGAGACCCAGTACTTC